The clone carrying this T cell receptor (beta chain) turned up a few times. These data are taken from a study of blood T cell repertoires in COVID-19. Overall study: Specimens from acute and convalescent COVID-19 originated in the United States, Italy and Spain.

Germline V lookup: CDR1 MNHEY, CDR2 SMNVEV (reference sequence). With V trimmed by 4 bases and J by 2 bases, 4 bases remained unmatched. The CDR3 loop spans 14 amino acids. Original processing notes: Amplified reference gene primers provided the basis for estimating nucleated cell counts. Assay used: immunoSEQ multiplex PCR; TCRdb lists only in-frame clones, some missing. That table supplies the V and J calls and clone size; D and trimming were determined from the DNA. Of approximately 240,000 clones in the sample, about 86% were seen once. The clonotype originates from a woman aged 30 to 39 who had recovered from COVID-19. Sample: peripheral blood. The chain recombines TRBV27 with TRBJ2-7; 8 nucleotides line up with TRBD2. The CDR3, as DNA: TGTGCCAGCAGTTCCTCGGGACTAGCCTACGAGCAGTACTTC. This codes for CASSSSGLAYEQYF.